The clone carrying this T cell receptor beta chain turned up a few times. Its matching antigen is unknown. From whole blood left unfractionated, total RNA was extracted. This sample is drawn from a study of human T cells and chemical hapten exposure. Points from the study as a whole: Unchanged with DPC sensitization were TCRs above 1 in 1000 frequency.

Attachment of unique molecular identifiers to individual cDNA molecules was performed in the library. In the original workflow: Ranging from about 20,000 to 700,000, TCR counts per sample had a median value of roughly 96,000. A single record per CDR3 protein comes from TCRdb applying MiXCR to the reads. V and J calls and clone size were set by TCRdb, not the authors. Of about 120,000 distinct CDR3 sequences listed, more than 8.5% were seen once; the top ten hold roughly 1.3%. The germline gives CDR1 DFQATT, CDR2 SNEGSKA (reference sequence). With 1 base removed from V and 2 bases from J, the gap between germline ends came to 19 bases. This CDR3 contains 17 residues.

Source material: whole blood. The source is a human donor in good health. Some clones in this sample may be carry-over from other donors' samples. The chain recombines TRBV20-1 with TRBJ2-3; possibly TRBD1 for D (5 bases). In DNA, the CDR3 is TGCAGTGCTAGAGTAGGTTCAGGGCGCCTACTCACAGATACGCAGTATTTT. As protein: CSARVGSGRLLTDTQYF.